The TCR beta chain under discussion was sequenced for a study of blood T cells in healthy people across ages. Study-wide results and limits: Without sorted subsets, naive and antigen-experienced compartments could not be conclusively compared. Donors of long life had a larger count of naive CD4+ cells and greater diversity than aged donors.

Germline V CDR1 and CDR2: MNHEY, SMNVEV (reference sequence). This CDR3 is built from 15 residues. V lost 7 bases, J lost 1 base, and 16 bases lay in between. Regarding this clonotype: The target antigen is unknown.

PCR was performed a second time for about 7 to 12 cycles using a sample-barcoded 5' primer and a J-beta primer mix. The template-switch adaptor, which had 12 random nucleotides, put a tag on each cDNA molecule. TCRdb reprocessed the 5' RACE reads with MiXCR, giving one entry per CDR3 protein. Of roughly 790,000 distinct CDR3 sequences in the sample, approximately 43% were seen once. This sequence originates from a woman aged 55-69 years in good health. V gene TRBV27 combines with J gene TRBJ1-1; D possibly corresponds to TRBD1 (6 bases). The sequencing sample was made of blood. The DNA of the CDR3 is TGTGCCAGCACCACTGCCCGACAGGAGAACACTGAAGCTTTCTTT. Translating gives CASTTARQENTEAFF.